This passage covers 17 T cell receptor beta chains from one sample sequenced in a study of molecular identifiers for immune sequencing clone quantification. One entry per CDR3 protein, called by TCRdb with MiXCR from the PCR reads. The sample includes 550,000 to 750,000 distinct CDR3 sequences, 20% of them seen just once. Sequenced: naive CD8+ T cells from blood, with Jurkat cell RNA spiked in. Subset specified: FACS-sorted CD8+CD4-CCR7+CD45RA+ naive T cells. The receptors shown here come from a human donor in good health. Some libraries in this study had Jurkat cell RNA spiked in.

On this clonotype itself: This may stem from a read error, because a much larger clone lies one nucleotide away. CDR3 in DNA: TGTGCCAGCAGCGTAGGTAGCGGGGGAAGCACAGATACGCGGTATTTT. Translated, it gives CASSVGSGGSTDTRYF. This sequence joins TRBV9 and TRBJ2-3; 9 bases are shared with TRBD2. Per the germline V gene, CDR1 is SGDLS and CDR2 is YYNGEE. The CDR3 consists of 16 residues.

This clonotype came up a few times. This sequence joins TRBV11-2 and TRBJ2-7; D gene unclear. This CDR3 spans 13 amino acids. Trimming cost V 3 bases and J 7 bases, with 13 bases left between them. Germline values: CDR1 SGHAT, CDR2 FQNNGV. This CDR3 is CASSLEARSEQYF. CDR3 in DNA: TGTGCCAGCAGCTTGGAAGCCAGGTCGGAGCAGTACTTC. Using reference TRBV11-2 and TRBJ2-7 for the parts outside the CDR3, the full variable domain is EAGVAQSPRYKIIEKRQSVAFWCNPISGHATLYWYQQILGQGPKLLIQFQNNGVVDDSQLPKDRFSAERLKGVDSTLKIQPAKLEDSAVYLCASSLEARSEQYFGPGTRLTVT.

This clonotype was observed many times. V is TRBV5-4 and J is TRBJ2-7; TRBD1 aligns across 8 bases. The CDR3 is 14 residues long. From germline, CDR1 is SGHNT and CDR2 YYREEE (reference sequence). With 3 bases clipped from V and 2 bases from J, the junction kept 4 bases outside the gene matches. CDR3: CASSWGQATYEQYF. The CDR3 DNA reads TGTGCCAGCAGCTGGGGACAGGCCACCTACGAGCAGTACTTC.

This chain uses TRBV5-4 with TRBJ1-2, with D unresolved. The CDR3 runs to 16 residues. CDR1 is SGHNT, CDR2 YYREEE, per germline (reference sequence). V lost 0 bases and J lost 3, with 15 bases in between. CDR3 protein: CASSLGTGPPDYGYTF. The CDR3 bases are TGTGCCAGCAGCTTGGGTACGGGCCCCCCTGACTATGGCTACACCTTC.

CDR3 coding DNA: TGTGCCAGTAGTACCAGGCAGGGAGGAAACACCGGGGAGCTGTTTTTT. Its translation: CASSTRQGGNTGELFF. The chain recombines TRBV19 with TRBJ2-2; tentative D call: TRBD2 (6 bases). This CDR3 has 16 amino acids. Germline CDR1 reads LNHDA; CDR2 reads SQIVND (reference sequence). V was pared by 4 bases and J by 2 bases, with 14 bases between.

About this clonotype: Since a much larger clone is just one base distant, this may be a read error. J is TRBJ1-1 and V is TRBV7-9, with a possible D match to TRBD1 (5 bases). Trimming pared 2 bases from V and 1 base from J, leaving 14 bases between. This CDR3 has 16 amino acids. CDR1 and CDR2 (germline): SEHNR, FQNEAQ (reference sequence). This chain's CDR3 is CASSLPTDLQNTEAFF. CDR3 in DNA: TGTGCCAGCAGCTTACCGACAGACCTGCAGAACACTGAAGCTTTCTTT.

The chain links TRBV20-1 to TRBJ1-2, with 8 nucleotides matching TRBD1. The CDR3 extends over 14 amino acids. V trimming: 6 bases; J trimming: 0 bases; junction bases outside the gene matches: 6. Germline V gives CDR1 DFQATT, CDR2 SNEGSKA (reference sequence). CDR3 DNA: TGCAGTGCCAGGGGACAGGTTTCTAACTATGGCTACACCTTC. Translating gives CSARGQVSNYGYTF.

The chain joins TRBV7-7 to TRBJ2-7, with a possible D match to TRBD1 (5 bases). V was clipped by 1 base and J by 9 bases, with 13 bases between them. The CDR3 is 13 residues long. In germline, CDR1 is SSHAT, CDR2 FNYEAQ (reference sequence). The CDR3, as DNA: TGTGCCAGCAGCTTAGATCTTGGGGCCGGGCAGTACTTC. Its protein is CASSLDLGAGQYF.

The chain joins TRBV11-2 to TRBJ2-3; 7 positions agree with TRBD1. The length of the CDR3 is 16 residues. The V and J ends lost 5 bases and 0 bases, in that order; junction bases with no gene match: 8. The V gene's germline CDR1 is SGHAT and CDR2 FQNNGV. CDR3 in DNA: TGTGCCAGCAGCGCAAGGAGAGGGGGCAGCACAGATACGCAGTATTTT. Translated, it gives CASSARRGGSTDTQYF.

This clonotype was recorded at least ten times. This sequence joins TRBV6-5 and TRBJ2-3; TRBD2 matches at 15 bases. CDR3 size: 19 residues. Trimming at V came to 0 bases and at J to 3 bases, leaving 7 bases not matched to a gene. CDR1 is MNHEY, CDR2 SVGAGI, per germline. The CDR3 region is CASSYSGLAGGGGTDTQYF. CDR3 nucleotides: TGTGCCAGCAGTTACTCCGGACTAGCGGGAGGGGGGGGGACAGATACGCAGTATTTT.

This clonotype appeared a few times. This chain connects TRBV9 to TRBJ1-2, with D possibly matching TRBD1 (6 bases). The V gene's germline CDR1 is SGDLS and CDR2 YYNGEE. The CDR3 covers 13 residues. V dropped 4 bases and J dropped 4 bases, with 11 bases sitting between them. CDR3 DNA sequence: TGTGCCAGCAGCACAACAGGGAGCTATGGCTACACCTTC. This gives the protein CASSTTGSYGYTF. Complete variable domain (other parts from reference TRBV9 and TRBJ1-2): DSGVTQTPKHLITATGQRVTLRCSPRSGDLSVYWYQQSLDQGLQFLIQYYNGEERAKGNILERFSAQQFPDLHSELNLSSLELGDSALYFCASSTTGSYGYTFGSGTRLTVV.

J is TRBJ2-3 and V is TRBV4-2; D might be TRBD2 (6 bases). The V gene lost 0 bases and the J gene lost 4 bases, with 11 bases spanning the gap. The CDR3 runs 15 residues. CDR1 LGHNA and CDR2 YNFKEQ come from the germline V gene. The CDR3 here is CASSQERLVPDTQYF. Written as DNA, the CDR3 is TGTGCCAGCAGCCAAGAGCGACTAGTCCCAGATACGCAGTATTTT.

In its sample, this clonotype was seen many times. The chain uses TRBV25-1 and TRBJ1-1; D is undetermined. Deletions cut 3 bases from V and 9 bases from J, with 23 bases between. The CDR3 is 16 amino acids. CDR1 is MGHDK and CDR2 is SYGVNS in the germline V gene. The chain's CDR3 is CASSDALGPGGRKAFF. CDR3 DNA sequence: TGTGCCAGCAGTGACGCCCTTGGACCAGGAGGTCGAAAAGCTTTCTTT.

This clonotype was recorded many times. The rearrangement uses TRBV12-3 or TRBV12-4 and TRBJ1-1; 7 bases agree with TRBD1. The CDR3 is 17 residues long. Losses at the gene ends were 5 bases for V and 9 bases for J; bases not matched to a gene: 21. CDR3 bases: TGTGCCAGCAGTACCAGGACAGGACCTTCTACTCCTCCCCAAGCTTTCTTT. Translated, it gives CASSTRTGPSTPPQAFF.

This clonotype was picked up many times. The rearrangement links TRBV12-3 or TRBV12-4 to TRBJ2-1; the match to TRBD2 covers 13 bases. V gave up 6 bases and J gave up 3 bases; unmatched junction bases: 8. This CDR3 is built from 17 residues. The CDR3 loop is CASRPTSGGVNYNEQFF. CDR3 bases: TGTGCCAGCAGACCCACTAGCGGGGGGGTGAACTACAATGAGCAGTTCTTC.

The chain couples TRBV27 to TRBJ2-5; no firm D call. Trimming cost V 7 bases and J 3 bases, with 15 bases left between them. Germline CDR1 is MNHEY and CDR2 is SMNVEV (reference sequence). The CDR3 length is 14 residues. The CDR3 DNA reads as TGTGCCAGCAACCCGACACCGGTCAAAGAGACCCAGTACTTC. Its translation is CASNPTPVKETQYF.

The rearrangement uses TRBV7-9 and TRBJ2-3; D is unresolved. Trimming shortened V by 3 bases and J by 5 bases, and 12 bases separated the two germline ends. CDR3 size: 14 residues. CDR1 is SEHNR and CDR2 is FQNEAQ in the germline V gene (reference sequence). The CDR3 here is CASSFRPGQDTQYF. DNA of the CDR3: TGTGCCAGCAGCTTTCGCCCTGGTCAAGATACGCAGTATTTT.